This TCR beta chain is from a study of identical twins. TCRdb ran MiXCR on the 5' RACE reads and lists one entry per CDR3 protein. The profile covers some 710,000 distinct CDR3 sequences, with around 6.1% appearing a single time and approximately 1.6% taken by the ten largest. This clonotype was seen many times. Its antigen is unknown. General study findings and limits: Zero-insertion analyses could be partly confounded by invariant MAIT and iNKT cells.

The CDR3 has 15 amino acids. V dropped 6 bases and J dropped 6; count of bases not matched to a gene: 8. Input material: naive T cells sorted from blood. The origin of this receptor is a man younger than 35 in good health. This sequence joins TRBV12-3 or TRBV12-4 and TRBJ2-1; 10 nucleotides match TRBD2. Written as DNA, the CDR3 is TGTGCCAGCAGGTCCCTAGCGGGAGTGGTCAATGAGCAGTTCTTC. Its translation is CASRSLAGVVNEQFF.